This T cell receptor (beta chain) is drawn from a study of shared clonotypes between healthy human individuals. Data came from immunoSEQ multiplex PCR; TCRdb stores just in-frame clones and leaves some out. The data show nearly 2 million clones, with roughly 95% seen just once and approximately 1% held by the top ten. This clone was detected once. The antigen is not known. Naive CD8 cells were CD45RO-negative, positively selected for CCR7, excluding terminally differentiated effector memory CD45RA+ cells. Study-level points and caveats: Compared with memory subsets, naive subsets generally had larger estimated richness. Specimens sampled were limited to blood, with tissue repertoires likely differing.

The length of the CDR3 is 16 residues. The V gene's germline CDR1 is GTSNPN and CDR2 SVGIG (reference sequence). V dropped 1 base and J dropped 9 bases, with 19 bases sitting between them. The rearrangement links TRBV30 to TRBJ1-6, with no clear D. This clonotype was sampled from a young man in good health. Sequencing used naive CD8+ T cells sorted from blood. CDR3 amino acids: CAWSEMFPGEGSPLHF. CDR3 nucleotides: TGTGCCTGGAGTGAAATGTTTCCCGGGGAGGGTTCACCCCTCCACTTT.